Below are 15 T cell receptor beta chains sequenced from a single sample in a study of blood T cell repertoires in COVID-19. Measured with immunoSEQ multiplex PCR; TCRdb has only the in-frame clones, and not every one. The sample consists of 200,000 to 250,000 clones, about 83% of them appearing once. The source material was PBMCs or T cells enriched from blood (not recorded which). The source of these receptors is a woman in her fifties or sixties who had recovered from COVID-19.

The genes are TRBV30 and TRBJ1-3; TRBD1 is a possible D gene (6 bases). V lost 1 base and J 2 bases, leaving 6 bases between the germline ends. Per the germline V gene, CDR1 is GTSNPN and CDR2 is SVGIG (reference sequence). This CDR3 contains 13 residues. CDR3 in DNA: TGTGCCTGGAGTGACAGGGCTGGAAACACCATATATTTT. Protein sequence: CAWSDRAGNTIYF. Supplemented by reference TRBV30 and TRBJ1-3, the full variable domain reads SQTIHQWPATLVQPVGSPLSLECTVEGTSNPNLYWYRQAAGRGLQLLFYSVGIGQISSEVPQNLSASRPQDRQFILSSKKLLLSDSGFYLCAWSDRAGNTIYFGEGSWLTVV.

V is TRBV28 and J is TRBJ2-6; tentative D call: TRBD2 (6 bases). V was clipped by 5 bases and J by 3 bases, with 26 bases between them. CDR3 length: 20 amino acids. Germline CDR1 MDHEN, CDR2 SYDVKM. CDR3 sequence: CASSLPPSGALLVGANVLTF. In DNA, the CDR3 is TGTGCCAGCAGTCTCCCCCCTTCGGGAGCCCTCCTGGTTGGGGCCAACGTCCTGACTTTC. The full variable domain, completed using reference TRBV28 and TRBJ2-6, is DVKVTQSSRYLVKRTGEKVFLECVQDMDHENMFWYRQDPGLGLRLIYFSYDVKMKEKGDIPEGYSVSREKKERFSLILESASTNQTSMYLCASSLPPSGALLVGANVLTFGAGSRLTVL.

The chain employs TRBV6-5 and TRBJ1-1; TRBD1 aligns across 7 bases. Germline CDR1 and CDR2: MNHEY and SVGAGI. CDR3 size: 14 residues. J was trimmed by 5 bases and V by 2 bases; bases with no gene match: 5. The CDR3 nucleotides are TGTGCCAGCAGTTACAAGGGGGCCTATACTGAAGCTTTCTTT. Translation gives CASSYKGAYTEAFF.

This chain joins TRBV5-6 and TRBJ1-5; TRBD1 aligns across 8 bases. J lost 0 bases, V lost 3 bases, and 8 bases had no gene match. Germline V gives CDR1 SGHDT, CDR2 YYEEEE. The CDR3 has 17 amino acids. For the CDR3, the DNA is TGTGCCAGCAGCTCGTGGACAGGGCGCTATAGCAATCAGCCCCAGCATTTT. Amino acids: CASSSWTGRYSNQPQHF.

The rearrangement links TRBV2 to TRBJ2-1, with D possibly TRBD1 on 5 matching bases. The CDR3 extends over 12 amino acids. Germline V gene sequence: CDR1 SNHLY, CDR2 FYNNEI. The V and J ends lost 7 bases and 6 bases respectively, with 10 bases between them. CDR3 region: CASNEGVNEQFF. CDR3 bases: TGTGCCAGCAACGAAGGGGTCAATGAGCAGTTCTTC. Drawing the rest from reference TRBV2 and TRBJ2-1, the complete variable domain is EPEVTQTPSHQVTQMGQEVILRCVPISNHLYFYWYRQILGQKVEFLVSFYNNEISEKSEIFDDQFSVERPDGSNFTLKIRSTKLEDSAMYFCASNEGVNEQFFGPGTRLTVL.

The rearrangement uses TRBV3-1 (or the pseudogene TRBV3-2) and TRBJ2-7, with a possible D match to TRBD2 (6 bases). Germline loops: CDR1 LGHDT, CDR2 YNNKEL (reference sequence). V was cut by 3 bases and J by 2 bases, with 14 bases left in between. The length of the CDR3 is 15 residues. Written as DNA, the CDR3 is TGTGCCAGCAGCCATTGGGCTAGCGAGACCTACGAGCAGTACTTC. Its protein product is CASSHWASETYEQYF.

This clone occurred a few times. The chain uses TRBV27 and TRBJ1-5, with D possibly being TRBD1 (6 bases). CDR1 is MNHEY, CDR2 SMNVEV, per germline (reference sequence). CDR3 length: 13 amino acids. Trimming pared 5 bases from V and 7 bases from J, leaving 12 bases between. CDR3: CASSPLQGQPQHF. CDR3 sequence (DNA): TGTGCCAGCAGTCCGCTACAGGGCCAGCCCCAGCATTTT.

The chain combines TRBV18 with TRBJ1-2, with TRBD1 matching 8 bases. V gave up 3 bases and J gave up 0 bases; unmatched junction bases: 3. The CDR3 is 15 amino acids. Germline V gives CDR1 KGHSH, CDR2 LQKENI. In DNA form, the CDR3 reads TGTGCCAGCTCACCGTCGACAGGGGCTAACTATGGCTACACCTTC. Protein product: CASSPSTGANYGYTF. Drawing the rest from reference TRBV18 and TRBJ1-2, the complete variable domain is NAGVMQNPRHLVRRRGQEARLRCSPMKGHSHVYWYRQLPEEGLKFMVYLQKENIIDESGMPKERFSAEFPKEGPSILRIQQVVRGDSAAYFCASSPSTGANYGYTFGSGTRLTVV.

The V call is TRBV7-6, the J call TRBJ2-2; tentative D call: TRBD2 (5 bases). The V end was cut by 1 base, the J end by 2 bases, with 14 bases between. The germline V gene encodes CDR1 SGHVS and CDR2 FNYEAQ. There are 17 residues in the CDR3. For the CDR3, the DNA is TGTGCCAGCAGCTTAGTTATACCCACGGGAAACACCGGGGAGCTGTTTTTT. The encoded protein is CASSLVIPTGNTGELFF.

This chain connects TRBV5-1 to TRBJ2-3; 7 bases are shared with TRBD2. The CDR3 extends over 16 amino acids. The V gene's germline CDR1 is SGHRS and CDR2 YFSETQ. The trim removed 0 bases at V and 1 base at J, leaving 5 bases unmatched. In DNA, the CDR3 is TGCGCCAGCAGCTTGGCCAGCCTAGCGGGCACAGATACGCAGTATTTT. It is translated as CASSLASLAGTDTQYF.

This sequence joins TRBV7-3 and TRBJ2-5; 8 nucleotides line up with TRBD2. Germline assignment: CDR1 SGHTA and CDR2 FQGTGA. V trimming: 2 bases; J trimming: 3 bases; junction bases outside the gene matches: 5. The CDR3 has 15 residues. CDR3 protein: CASSLWGLGEETQYF. For the CDR3, the DNA is TGTGCCAGCAGCTTATGGGGACTAGGGGAAGAGACCCAGTACTTC.

The chain couples TRBV4-1 to TRBJ1-6; the D is unclear. Trimming removed 2 bases at V and 3 bases at J, with 8 bases between. Germline loops: CDR1 MGHRA, CDR2 YSYEKL. The CDR3 is made up of 15 amino acids. CDR3 coding DNA: TGCGCCAGCAGCCAAACGGGTATCTATAATTCACCCCTCCACTTT. It specifies CASSQTGIYNSPLHF.

V usage is TRBV6-5 and J usage is TRBJ1-1; D gene uncertain. The CDR3 covers 15 residues. Germline CDR1 and CDR2: MNHEY and SVGAGI. V was clipped by 4 bases and J by 0 bases, with 12 bases between them. The CDR3 spells CASSFGYLLNTEAFF. CDR3 coding DNA: TGTGCCAGCAGTTTCGGTTACCTTTTGAACACTGAAGCTTTCTTT.

The V call is TRBV18, the J call TRBJ1-1, with TRBD1 identical over 7 bases. This CDR3 is built from 16 residues. Looked up from germline, CDR1 is KGHSH and CDR2 is LQKENI. V lost 6 bases and J lost 1; bases outside the gene matches: 11. CDR3 region: CASSLDRAWGNTEAFF. For the CDR3, the DNA is TGTGCCAGCTCCCTCGACAGGGCGTGGGGGAACACTGAAGCTTTCTTT.

The chain combines TRBV19 with TRBJ1-5; 9 nucleotides line up with TRBD1. The CDR3 contains 16 residues. With V trimmed by 7 bases and J by 0 bases, 7 bases remained unmatched. From germline, CDR1 is LNHDA and CDR2 SQIVND (reference sequence). The CDR3 loop is CASIPTGGDSNQPQHF. In DNA, the CDR3 is TGTGCCAGTATCCCGACAGGGGGGGATAGCAATCAGCCCCAGCATTTT. The variable domain in full, completed from reference TRBV19 and TRBJ1-5, reads DGGITQSPKYLFRKEGQNVTLSCEQNLNHDAMYWYRQDPGQGLRLIYYSQIVNDFQKGDIAEGYSVSREKKESFPLTVTSAQKNPTAFYLCASIPTGGDSNQPQHFGDGTRLSIL.